This is a list of T cell receptor beta chains from one sample in a study of breast tumors, draining lymph nodes, adjacent tissues. TCRdb re-called the multiplex PCR reads with MiXCR, one entry per CDR3 protein. Of some 22,000 distinct CDR3 sequences listed, roughly 58% are singletons. Sequenced material: breast tumor tissue. The receptors were sampled from a female donor with breast cancer. Some clones in this sample may be carry-over from other donors' samples. Both conserved end residues are part of each CDR3. The D gene is left open where the match is weak. The size field is filled for only some rows; it gives once, few, many or a size class.

V gene: TRBV2
clone size: .
D gene: .
J gene: TRBJ1-5
CDR3 protein: CASKDRKWEQPQHF

V gene: TRBV18
clone size: many
D gene: .
J gene: TRBJ2-7
CDR3 protein: CASSPQSGATYEQYF

V gene: TRBV29-1
clone size: many
D gene: .
J gene: TRBJ2-2
CDR3 protein: CSVVRQLTGELFF

V gene: TRBV20-1
clone size: .
D gene: .
J gene: TRBJ1-5
CDR3 protein: CSARVGISNQPQHF

V gene: TRBV7-9
clone size: .
D gene: TRBD1
J gene: TRBJ1-4
CDR3 protein: CASSLTSGTGDEKLFF

V gene: TRBV2
clone size: many
D gene: .
J gene: TRBJ1-1
CDR3 protein: CASSDLEGAEAFF

V gene: TRBV3-1
clone size: .
D gene: .
J gene: TRBJ1-1
CDR3 protein: CASSPLGLTEAFF

V gene: TRBV7-9
clone size: many
D gene: TRBD2
J gene: TRBJ2-5
CDR3 protein: CASSPQTSGRGQEPQYF

V gene: TRBV5-1
clone size: .
D gene: .
J gene: TRBJ2-7
CDR3 protein: CASSLGVVSTDEQYF

V gene: TRBV5-1
clone size: medium-sized
D gene: .
J gene: TRBJ2-7
CDR3 protein: CAPFKGRRVEQYF

V gene: TRBV20-1
clone size: medium-sized
D gene: TRBD2
J gene: TRBJ2-1
CDR3 protein: CSASGGSNSYNEQFF

V gene: TRBV2
clone size: .
D gene: .
J gene: TRBJ2-3
CDR3 protein: CASSDLGTDTQYF

V gene: TRBV7-9
clone size: once
D gene: .
J gene: TRBJ2-2
CDR3 protein: CASSPARSTTGELFF

V gene: TRBV2
clone size: .
D gene: .
J gene: TRBJ2-2
CDR3 protein: CASISPNTSSGELFF

V gene: TRBV30
clone size: .
D gene: .
J gene: TRBJ1-6
CDR3 protein: CAWSRGRENSPLHF

V gene: TRBV25-1
clone size: .
D gene: .
J gene: TRBJ2-1
CDR3 protein: CASSDLGRGSSYNEQFF

V gene: TRBV20-1
clone size: .
D gene: TRBD2
J gene: TRBJ2-3
CDR3 protein: CSAQTSGGSHTQYF

V gene: TRBV7-9
clone size: .
D gene: .
J gene: TRBJ2-1
CDR3 protein: CASSPSDEQFF

V gene: TRBV6-1
clone size: .
D gene: .
J gene: TRBJ1-2
CDR3 protein: CASSEAWGRGGHYGYTF

V gene: TRBV19
clone size: .
D gene: .
J gene: TRBJ1-5
CDR3 protein: CASSSWLGWDQPQHF

V gene: TRBV2
clone size: .
D gene: .
J gene: TRBJ1-6
CDR3 protein: CASSRTGDNSPLHF

V gene: TRBV29-1
clone size: many
D gene: .
J gene: TRBJ2-7
CDR3 protein: CSVEGRDGLSYEQYF

V gene: TRBV20-1
clone size: .
D gene: TRBD2
J gene: TRBJ2-1
CDR3 protein: CSAEPGLADYNEQFF

V gene: TRBV11-3
clone size: many
D gene: .
J gene: TRBJ2-2
CDR3 protein: CASSLGLNTGELFF

V gene: TRBV24-1
clone size: .
D gene: TRBD1
J gene: TRBJ2-3
CDR3 protein: CATSDGTASYTDTQYF

V gene: TRBV24-1
clone size: many
D gene: .
J gene: TRBJ1-5
CDR3 protein: CAANRAGGPQHF

V gene: TRBV12-3/TRBV12-4
clone size: once
D gene: TRBD1
J gene: TRBJ1-3
CDR3 protein: CASRGGQGLSGNTIYF

V gene: TRBV12-3/TRBV12-4
clone size: .
D gene: TRBD2
J gene: TRBJ2-5
CDR3 protein: CASSLRRESWETQYF

V gene: TRBV12-3/TRBV12-4
clone size: once
D gene: TRBD1
J gene: TRBJ2-7
CDR3 protein: CASSFEGQGSEQYF

V gene: TRBV2
clone size: .
D gene: .
J gene: TRBJ1-5
CDR3 protein: CASSEGWQPQHF

V gene: TRBV5-1
clone size: .
D gene: .
J gene: TRBJ1-2
CDR3 protein: CASSLTPGAGAGGYTF

V gene: TRBV20-1
clone size: medium-sized
D gene: TRBD2
J gene: TRBJ2-1
CDR3 protein: CSARGGASGKLEQFF

V gene: TRBV15
clone size: medium-sized
D gene: TRBD1
J gene: TRBJ1-2
CDR3 protein: CATSKGTGLNYGYTF

V gene: TRBV2
clone size: .
D gene: .
J gene: TRBJ2-1
CDR3 protein: CASSLLAGRNEQFF

V gene: TRBV20-1
clone size: .
D gene: TRBD1
J gene: TRBJ1-6
CDR3 protein: CSAKPIWTGVSPLHF

V gene: TRBV5-5
clone size: many
D gene: .
J gene: TRBJ2-7
CDR3 protein: CASSPDVAEQYF

V gene: TRBV30
clone size: many
D gene: .
J gene: TRBJ2-1
CDR3 protein: CAWSSGRGNYNEQFF

V gene: TRBV10-3
clone size: .
D gene: .
J gene: TRBJ1-3
CDR3 protein: CAISDRGSGNTIYF

V gene: TRBV6-1
clone size: once
D gene: TRBD1
J gene: TRBJ1-2
CDR3 protein: CASIPLLTGDGYTF

V gene: TRBV20-1
clone size: .
D gene: .
J gene: TRBJ2-5
CDR3 protein: CSAPPPTRVGETQYF

V gene: TRBV5-1
clone size: .
D gene: .
J gene: TRBJ2-7
CDR3 protein: CASSLVSGMSEQYF

V gene: TRBV5-1
clone size: few
D gene: TRBD2
J gene: TRBJ2-2
CDR3 protein: CASSRTSGGTYTGELFF

V gene: TRBV12-3/TRBV12-4
clone size: .
D gene: .
J gene: TRBJ2-1
CDR3 protein: CASSLDLQVNEQFF

V gene: TRBV5-4
clone size: .
D gene: TRBD1
J gene: TRBJ2-7
CDR3 protein: CASSRTGLSYEQYF

V gene: TRBV29-1
clone size: .
D gene: .
J gene: TRBJ2-3
CDR3 protein: CSTVGGDSTDTQYF

V gene: TRBV7-9
clone size: .
D gene: .
J gene: TRBJ1-1
CDR3 protein: CASSLSGGGTEAFF

V gene: TRBV7-3
clone size: many
D gene: .
J gene: TRBJ1-1
CDR3 protein: CASSLLGRNTEAFF

V gene: TRBV25-1
clone size: .
D gene: TRBD1
J gene: TRBJ2-3
CDR3 protein: CASSGFTGQGTDTQYF

V gene: TRBV20-1
clone size: few
D gene: .
J gene: TRBJ1-5
CDR3 protein: CSARDPEASQPQHF

V gene: TRBV18
clone size: many
D gene: .
J gene: TRBJ2-4
CDR3 protein: CATGPSPNLDIQYF

V gene: TRBV4-1
clone size: .
D gene: TRBD2
J gene: TRBJ2-1
CDR3 protein: CASSPYPSGDPSRFF

V gene: TRBV7-9
clone size: many
D gene: TRBD1
J gene: TRBJ1-5
CDR3 protein: CASSPTGDQPQHF

V gene: TRBV29-1
clone size: .
D gene: .
J gene: TRBJ1-2
CDR3 protein: CSVEDLQGKNYGYTF